This passage covers 9 T cell receptor beta chains from one sample sequenced in a study of blood T cell repertoires in COVID-19. Profiling relied on immunoSEQ multiplex PCR, and the TCRdb table lists in-frame clones only, not all of them. In the table there are 300,000 or so clones, 83% of which are singletons. The sequenced sample consisted of peripheral blood. These receptors all stem from a woman in her 50s with acute or convalescent COVID-19.

The chain links TRBV27 to TRBJ1-1; a weak D match, TRBD1 (5 bases). The CDR3 spans 11 residues. Trimming removed 5 bases at V and 10 bases at J, with 11 bases between. CDR1 and CDR2 (germline): MNHEY, SMNVEV (reference sequence). CDR3 in DNA: TGTGCCAGCAGTCACGGGGGGAGAGCTTTCTTT. Protein: CASSHGGRAFF.

The genes are TRBV2 and TRBJ1-2; TRBD1 matches at 8 bases. This CDR3 is built from 14 residues. The germline CDR1 and CDR2 sequences are SNHLY and FYNNEI. Trimming removed 5 bases from V and 7 bases from J; junction bases left unmatched: 9. CDR3 residues: CASSRTGIYSGYTF. CDR3 DNA: TGTGCCAGCAGTCGGACAGGGATCTACTCTGGCTACACCTTC.

This sequence joins TRBV9 and TRBJ2-2; TRBD2 matches at 9 bases. After removal of 3 bases from V and 1 base from J, the junction contained 7 bases not matched to a gene. Per the germline V gene, CDR1 is SGDLS and CDR2 is YYNGEE. This CDR3 spans 17 amino acids. CDR3 sequence reads: CASSAPERGENTGELFF. The CDR3 DNA sequence: TGTGCCAGCAGCGCGCCCGAGCGGGGGGAGAACACCGGGGAGCTGTTTTTT.

The genes are TRBV9 and TRBJ1-2, with 7 nucleotides matching TRBD1. The germline V gene has CDR1 SGDLS and CDR2 YYNGEE. There are 12 residues in the CDR3. V gave up 3 bases and J gave up 9 bases; unmatched junction bases: 5. CDR3 sequence reads: CASSATGNSYTF. The CDR3 coding sequence is TGTGCCAGCAGCGCGACAGGGAACAGCTACACCTTC. Using reference TRBV9 and TRBJ1-2 for the parts outside the CDR3, the full variable domain is DSGVTQTPKHLITATGQRVTLRCSPRSGDLSVYWYQQSLDQGLQFLIQYYNGEERAKGNILERFSAQQFPDLHSELNLSSLELGDSALYFCASSATGNSYTFGSGTRLTVV.

The chain joins TRBV7-9 to TRBJ2-1, with D possibly matching TRBD2 (6 bases). The CDR3 runs to 15 residues. Germline V gene lookup returns CDR1 SEHNR and CDR2 FQNEAQ (reference sequence). V lost 2 bases to trimming and J lost 5 bases, with 13 bases between them. DNA for the CDR3: TGTGCCAGCAGCTTAATAGGACTACCTCACAATGAGCAGTTCTTC. Protein sequence: CASSLIGLPHNEQFF.

This sequence joins TRBV6-5 and TRBJ1-1; D unresolved. The CDR3 loop spans 15 amino acids. Per germline, CDR1 MNHEY and CDR2 SVGAGI. Deletions cut 6 bases from V and 3 bases from J, with 17 bases between. CDR3 in DNA: TGTGCCAGCAGCCGTGAACCCGAGTTGGACACTGAAGCTTTCTTT. Protein: CASSREPELDTEAFF.

A few counts support this clone. This sequence joins TRBV2 and TRBJ1-4; D might be TRBD1 (5 bases). V was clipped by 6 bases and J by 6 bases, with 11 bases between them. The CDR3 has 13 residues. Per the germline V gene, CDR1 is SNHLY and CDR2 is FYNNEI. CDR3: CASRREGDEKLFF. CDR3 bases: TGTGCCAGCAGACGCGAAGGGGATGAAAAACTGTTTTTT.

The gene calls are TRBV6-5 and TRBJ2-7; tentatively, D is TRBD2 (5 bases). The germline V and J ends were trimmed by 5 bases and 2 bases, with 10 bases remaining between them. From germline, CDR1 is MNHEY and CDR2 SVGAGI. This CDR3 has 13 residues. In DNA form, the CDR3 reads TGTGCCAGCAGTACTAGACCCCCCTACGAGCAGTACTTC. Protein sequence: CASSTRPPYEQYF.

The CDR3 nucleotides are TGTGCCGCGTCGGGACAGGGAGGAAATCAGCCCCAGCATTTT. It specifies CAASGQGGNQPQHF. This chain connects TRBV30 to TRBJ1-5; TRBD1 matches 9 bases. The CDR3 contains 14 residues. Germline V lookup: CDR1 GTSNPN, CDR2 SVGIG (reference sequence). V was clipped by 8 bases and J by 4 bases; unmatched bases: 9.